The 18 T cell receptor beta chains presented below share a single source sample, sequenced in a study of vaccination effects on CD4 cells after COVID-19. Following culture for around 9 days, CD4+ T cells were isolated. TCRdb's table, derived via immunoSEQ multiplex PCR, lists solely in-frame clones and lacks some. This table has about 64,000 clones, 55% to 75% appearing once. Antigen specificity for these receptors is unknown. This sample comprised CD4+ T cells from PBMCs cultured without peptide, obtained before COVID-19 vaccination. These receptors all stem from a human donor who had a prior SARS-CoV-2 infection.

The genes are TRBV5-6 and TRBJ1-2; TRBD1 is a possible D gene (5 bases). The V and J ends lost 3 bases and 8 bases respectively, with 14 bases between them. The germline V gene has CDR1 SGHDT and CDR2 YYEEEE. The CDR3 is 13 amino acids. DNA of the CDR3: TGTGCCAGCAGCTACGTACAGGCATCCGGCTACACCTTC. Its translation: CASSYVQASGYTF. The full variable domain, with the rest looked up from reference TRBV5-6 and TRBJ1-2, is DAGVTQSPTHLIKTRGQQVTLRCSPKSGHDTVSWYQQALGQGPQFIFQYYEEEERQRGNFPDRFSGHQFPNYSSELNVNALLLGDSALYLCASSYVQASGYTFGSGTRLTVV.

This clone was seen a few times. The J gene is TRBJ1-3, the V gene TRBV7-9; TRBD1 agrees at 8 bases. The CDR3 covers 16 residues. The germline V gene encodes CDR1 SEHNR and CDR2 FQNEAQ (reference sequence). V lost 5 bases and J lost 2; bases outside the gene matches: 8. The CDR3 DNA sequence: TGTGCCAGCAGCACGACAGGGGCCGGCACTGGAAACACCATATATTTT. Translation gives CASSTTGAGTGNTIYF.

Written as DNA, the CDR3 is TGTGCCAGCAGTTCTCAATATGAGGGGTACGAGCAGTACTTC. Translated: CASSSQYEGYEQYF. The chain employs TRBV2 and TRBJ2-7, with D possibly being TRBD1 or TRBD2 (5 bases each). In germline, CDR1 is SNHLY, CDR2 FYNNEI. The CDR3 is 14 residues long. Trimming left V 5 bases short and J 4 bases short, with 15 bases between.

The chain employs TRBV2 and TRBJ1-2; D is uncertain. CDR1 is SNHLY, CDR2 FYNNEI, per germline. V was shortened by 2 bases and J by 4 bases, with 8 bases between the two germline ends. This CDR3 has 13 residues. CDR3 amino acids: CASSESGLYGYTF. In nucleotides, the CDR3 is TGTGCCAGCAGTGAAAGCGGGCTCTATGGCTACACCTTC.

The table lists this clone with a few counts. CDR3 sequence reads: CASSFQVNGYGDQPQHF. In DNA, the CDR3 is TGTGCCAGCAGTTTCCAGGTAAACGGGTATGGTGATCAGCCCCAGCATTTT. The chain is built from TRBV28 and TRBJ1-5, with unresolved D. Germline V CDR1 and CDR2: MDHEN, SYDVKM. The CDR3 is 17 residues long. V was clipped by 3 bases and J by 5 bases, with 20 bases between them.

The chain recombines TRBV5-1 with TRBJ2-1, with 11 bases matching TRBD2. The CDR3 loop spans 16 amino acids. V was pared by 3 bases and J by 5 bases, with 7 bases of the junction left unmatched. CDR1 is SGHRS, CDR2 YFSETQ, per germline. This CDR3 is CASSSFTTSGNNEQFF. The CDR3, as DNA: TGCGCCAGCAGCTCTTTTACGACTAGCGGGAACAATGAGCAGTTCTTC. The full variable domain, completed using reference TRBV5-1 and TRBJ2-1, is KAGVTQTPRYLIKTRGQQVTLSCSPISGHRSVSWYQQTPGQGLQFLFEYFSETQRNKGNFPGRFSGRQFSNSRSEMNVSTLELGDSALYLCASSSFTTSGNNEQFFGPGTRLTVL.

The chain has TRBV12-3 or TRBV12-4 and TRBJ2-7; D is unresolved. The CDR3 contains 12 residues. Trimming removed 7 bases at V and 6 bases at J, with 13 bases between. CDR3 sequence reads: CASTHALGEQYF. CDR3 in DNA: TGTGCCAGCACCCACGCTCTGGGCGAGCAGTACTTC.

The chain recombines TRBV7-2 with TRBJ1-2; D call uncertain. CDR1 and CDR2 from the germline V gene are SGHTA and FQGNSA. There are 11 residues in the CDR3. In DNA, the CDR3 is TGTGCTGACGGCGGGAACTATGGCTACACCTTC. Its translation is CADGGNYGYTF.

The rearrangement uses TRBV19 and TRBJ2-3, with D hard to call. CDR1 is LNHDA, CDR2 SQIVND, per germline (reference sequence). The germline V and J ends were trimmed by 5 bases and 0 bases, with 6 bases remaining between them. The CDR3 spans 13 residues. CDR3 sequence (DNA): TGTGCCAGTAGTCATCCCAGCACAGATACGCAGTATTTT. Its translation: CASSHPSTDTQYF.

This clone was detected only a few times. V and J are TRBV11-2 and TRBJ2-7; 8 bases line up with TRBD1. The CDR3 runs 14 residues. V lost 5 bases, J lost 2 bases, and 5 bases stayed unmatched. Germline CDR1 reads SGHAT; CDR2 reads FQNNGV. CDR3 DNA sequence: TGTGCCAGCAGCAAAACAGGGGGGACCTACGAGCAGTACTTC. It is translated as CASSKTGGTYEQYF.

The sample holds one count of this clone. This chain joins TRBV3-1 (or the pseudogene TRBV3-2) and TRBJ2-3, with 7 positions matching TRBD2. The CDR3 consists of 13 residues. Per germline, CDR1 LGHDT and CDR2 YNNKEL (reference sequence). J gave up 1 base and V 7 bases, and 2 bases lay outside the gene matches. CDR3: CASKAGGTDTQYF. CDR3 bases: TGTGCCAGCAAGGCGGGAGGCACAGATACGCAGTATTTT.

This clone showed up just a few times. The rearrangement uses TRBV3-1 (or the pseudogene TRBV3-2) and TRBJ2-5; the D is unclear. V lost 6 bases and J lost 0, with 11 bases in between. CDR3 length: 14 amino acids. Per germline, CDR1 LGHDT and CDR2 YNNKEL (reference sequence). The CDR3 here is CASRDASDQETQYF. CDR3 nucleotides: TGTGCCAGCAGGGATGCTTCCGACCAAGAGACCCAGTACTTC.

The rearrangement uses TRBV30 and TRBJ1-4, with a tentative D call TRBD1 (5 bases). This CDR3 has 14 amino acids. Trimming pared 3 bases from V and 8 bases from J, leaving 16 bases between. Germline V gene sequence: CDR1 GTSNPN, CDR2 SVGIG (reference sequence). This CDR3 is CAWRGWGRGEKLFF. DNA for the CDR3: TGTGCCTGGAGGGGGTGGGGCCGAGGGGAAAAACTGTTTTTT.

The rearrangement joins TRBV28 to TRBJ1-2; D is unclear. The V end lost 5 bases, the J end lost 4 bases, and 11 bases lay between the germline ends. The germline CDR1 and CDR2 sequences are MDHEN and SYDVKM. This CDR3 contains 13 residues. The CDR3 DNA sequence: TGTGCCAGCAGTGGGGAGTTCTCCTATGGCTACACCTTC. Translating it yields CASSGEFSYGYTF.

This clone was picked up a small number of times. The genes are TRBV27 and TRBJ2-7, with D hard to call. The CDR3 totals 11 residues. Trimming removed 5 bases at V and 7 bases at J, with 9 bases between. Per germline, CDR1 MNHEY and CDR2 SMNVEV (reference sequence). CDR3 in amino acids: CASSASGEQYF. In DNA form, the CDR3 reads TGTGCCAGCAGTGCCTCTGGGGAGCAGTACTTC.

CDR3 nucleotides: TGTGCCAGCAGCCAAGATGGTACAGGGAATCAGCCCCAGCATTTT. It yields the protein CASSQDGTGNQPQHF. The J gene is TRBJ1-5, the V gene TRBV4-2; TRBD1 is a possible D gene (6 bases). The V end was cut by 0 bases, the J end by 4 bases, with 10 bases between. CDR1 is LGHNA, CDR2 YNFKEQ, per germline. The CDR3 covers 15 residues.

The genes are TRBV4-2 and TRBJ2-2; 10 nucleotides line up with TRBD2. Germline CDR1 LGHNA, CDR2 YNFKEQ. The CDR3 sequence is 18 residues long. With 1 base clipped from V and 0 bases from J, the junction kept 5 bases outside the gene matches. The CDR3: CASSQALAGSANTGELFF. CDR3 nucleotides: TGTGCCAGCAGCCAAGCACTAGCGGGGTCCGCGAACACCGGGGAGCTGTTTTTT.

V is TRBV14 and J is TRBJ2-1, with 9 positions matching TRBD1. In germline, CDR1 is SGHDN, CDR2 FVKESK. The V gene end was trimmed by 4 bases and the J gene end by 4 bases; junction bases not matched to a gene: 8. The CDR3 consists of 16 residues. The CDR3 loop is CASSLVGQGIYNEQFF. The CDR3 nucleotides are TGTGCCAGCAGCCTGGTAGGACAGGGGATATACAATGAGCAGTTCTTC.